This T cell receptor (beta chain) was identified in a study of blood T cell repertoires in COVID-19. Authors' analysis steps: Amplification with reference gene primers provided the estimates of nucleated cell counts. This table comes from immunoSEQ multiplex PCR, and its TCRdb copy is limited to in-frame clones, with some not included. The DNA gave D and trimming, while V, J and clone size come from that table. This sample yields approximately 470,000 clones, of which 75% to 90% are seen a single time; under 0.75% belongs to the top ten. The count of this clone is one. The CDR3 has 16 residues. Per germline, CDR1 LGHNA and CDR2 YNFKEQ. J lost 9 bases, V lost 0 bases, and 3 bases had no gene match. Participant-given clinical history determined each cohort assignment. The recovered donors of Cohort 3 showed two negative PCRs, clearance, or symptom resolution.

The chain couples TRBV4-2 to TRBJ1-6; TRBD1 matches 12 bases. The specimen was PBMCs or T cells enriched from blood (not recorded which). The receptor's source is a woman aged 18-29 years who had recovered from COVID-19. The CDR3 protein is CASSQEQGQGASPLHF. The CDR3 nucleotides read TGTGCCAGCAGCCAAGAACAGGGACAGGGGGCTTCACCCCTCCACTTT.